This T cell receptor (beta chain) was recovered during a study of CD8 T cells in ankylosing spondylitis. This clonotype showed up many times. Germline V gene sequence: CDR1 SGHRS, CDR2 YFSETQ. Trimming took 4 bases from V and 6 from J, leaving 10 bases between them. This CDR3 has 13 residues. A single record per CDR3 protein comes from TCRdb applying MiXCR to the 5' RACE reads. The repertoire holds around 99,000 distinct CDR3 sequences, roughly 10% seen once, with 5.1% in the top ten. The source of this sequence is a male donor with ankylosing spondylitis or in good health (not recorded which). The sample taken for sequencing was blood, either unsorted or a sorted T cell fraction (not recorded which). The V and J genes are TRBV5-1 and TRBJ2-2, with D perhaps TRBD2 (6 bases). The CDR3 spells CASSQTSPGELFF. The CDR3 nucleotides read TGCGCCAGCAGCCAAACTAGCCCCGGGGAGCTGTTTTTT.